A selection of T cell receptor beta chains follows, all from one sample in a study of blood T cell repertoires in COVID-19. Clones were sequenced by immunoSEQ multiplex PCR, and TCRdb holds only the in-frame ones, with some missing. The table has 200,000 to 250,000 clones, about 90% seen once; the top ten hold about 12%. The sequenced sample was peripheral blood. These receptors were collected from a woman between 18 and 29 years old who had recovered from COVID-19. The conserved cysteine and the conserved F or W are not part of the CDR3 here. Only some rows state a clone size, as once, few, many or a class for expanded clones.

TRBJ2-2,TRBV29-1,NA,SVDWGDDGTGELF
TRBJ2-1,TRBV2,NA,ASSRMGMGLAGGPNNEQF
TRBJ1-4,TRBV6-5,NA,ASSYEDRAVEKLF
TRBJ2-6,TRBV24-1,NA,ATSDSSQGDGANVLT
TRBJ2-5,TRBV11-1,NA,ASSPGTGVETQY
TRBJ2-7,TRBV5-1,NA,ASSWSPGLDSYEQY
TRBJ2-3,TRBV27,NA,ASSSGLKQY
TRBJ1-5,TRBV6-5,NA,ASRPRGNQPQH
TRBJ1-5,TRBV12-3/TRBV12-4,NA,ASSLQGNQPQH
TRBJ1-2,TRBV29-1,once,SVPDINYGYT
TRBJ2-3,TRBV30,NA,AWSVQRERDTQY
TRBJ2-3,TRBV7-2,NA,ASSLGGLAGADTQY
TRBJ1-3,TRBV29-1,once,SATGGRRNTIY
TRBJ2-1,TRBV11-3,NA,ASSQGTANEQF
TRBJ2-7,TRBV9,NA,ASSVRAGTYEQY
TRBJ2-5,TRBV5-1,NA,ASSLAGGGGVETQY
TRBJ1-2,TRBV7-9,NA,ASSPSDRDYGYT